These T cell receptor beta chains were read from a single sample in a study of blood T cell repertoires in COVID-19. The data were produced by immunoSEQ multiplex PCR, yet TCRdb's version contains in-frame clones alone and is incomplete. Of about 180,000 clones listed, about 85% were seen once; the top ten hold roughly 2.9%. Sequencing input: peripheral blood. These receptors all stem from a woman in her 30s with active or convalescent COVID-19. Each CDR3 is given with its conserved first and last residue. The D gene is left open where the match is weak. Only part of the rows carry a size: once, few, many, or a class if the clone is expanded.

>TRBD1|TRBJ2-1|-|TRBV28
CASSPGHRDRGYEQFF
TGTGCCAGCAGCCCGGGACACCGGGACAGGGGTTATGAGCAGTTCTTC
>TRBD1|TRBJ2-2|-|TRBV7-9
CASSLAGDRVTTGELFF
TGTGCCAGCAGCTTGGCGGGGGACAGGGTTACCACCGGGGAGCTGTTTTTT
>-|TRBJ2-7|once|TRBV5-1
CASSSVGLYEQYF
TGCGCCAGCAGCTCAGTGGGCCTTTACGAGCAGTACTTC
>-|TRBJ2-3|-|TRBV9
CASSVAWGATTDTQYF
TGTGCCAGCAGCGTAGCTTGGGGCGCAACCACAGATACGCAGTATTTT
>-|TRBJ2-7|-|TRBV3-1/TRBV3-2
CASSQLSGGDEQYF
TGTGCCAGCAGCCAACTTTCTGGAGGTGACGAGCAGTACTTC
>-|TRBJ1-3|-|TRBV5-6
CASSRVRGLSGNTIYF
TGTGCCAGCAGCCGGGTCAGGGGCTTGTCTGGAAACACCATATATTTT
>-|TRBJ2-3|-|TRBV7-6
CASSLSLARGTDTQYF
TGTGCCAGCAGCTTAAGTCTAGCGCGTGGCACAGATACGCAGTATTTT
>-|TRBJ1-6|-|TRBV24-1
CATSDSRTHSPLHF
TGTGCCACCAGTGATTCCAGGACACATTCACCCCTCCACTTT
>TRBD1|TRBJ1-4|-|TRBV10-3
CAISPSGQGNEKLFF
TGTGCCATCAGCCCTTCTGGACAGGGGAATGAAAAACTGTTTTTT
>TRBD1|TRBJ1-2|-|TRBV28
CASGTGDGYTF
TGTGCCAGCGGGACAGGGGATGGCTACACCTTC
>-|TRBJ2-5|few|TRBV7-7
CASSLAVGTSGETQYF
TGTGCTAGCAGCTTAGCCGTCGGGACTTCGGGAGAGACCCAGTACTTC
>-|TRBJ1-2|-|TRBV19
CASRWSDINYGYTF
TGTGCCAGTAGGTGGTCAGATATTAACTATGGCTACACCTTC
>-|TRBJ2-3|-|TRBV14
CASSRVRSTDTQYF
TGTGCCAGCAGCCGTGTCAGGAGCACAGATACGCAGTATTTT
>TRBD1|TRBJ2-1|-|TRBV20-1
CSASGQNEQFF
TGCAGTGCCTCGGGACAGAATGAGCAGTTCTTC
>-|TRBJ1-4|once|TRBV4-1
CASSQVLEVNEKLFF
TGCGCCAGCAGCCAAGTGCTCGAGGTTAATGAAAAACTGTTTTTT
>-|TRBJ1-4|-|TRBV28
CASRQGIVEKLFF
TGTGCCAGCAGACAGGGAATAGTGGAAAAACTGTTTTTT
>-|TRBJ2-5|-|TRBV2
CASSIRTALQETQYF
TGTGCCAGCAGTATAAGGACAGCTCTACAAGAGACCCAGTACTTC
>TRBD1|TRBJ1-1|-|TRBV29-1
CSVKLSGGRNTEAFF
TGCAGCGTCAAGCTATCAGGGGGGCGGAACACTGAAGCTTTCTTT
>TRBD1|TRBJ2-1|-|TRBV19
CASSIRDRGRNEQFF
TGTGCCAGTAGTATCAGGGACAGGGGGAGGAATGAGCAGTTCTTC
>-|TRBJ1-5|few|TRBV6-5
CASGDMAYQPQHF
TGTGCCAGCGGCGACATGGCGTATCAGCCCCAGCATTTT
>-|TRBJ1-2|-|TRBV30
CAWSVHPPGVGYTF
TGTGCCTGGAGTGTACACCCACCTGGTGTCGGCTACACCTTC
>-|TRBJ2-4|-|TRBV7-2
CASSQGVGTLNIQYF
TGTGCCAGCAGCCAAGGTGTGGGGACTCTCAACATTCAGTACTTC
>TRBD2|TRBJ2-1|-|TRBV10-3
CAISDASAGGRNEQFF
TGTGCCATCAGTGACGCTTCTGCGGGAGGGAGGAATGAGCAGTTCTTC
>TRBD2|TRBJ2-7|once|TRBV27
CASSPRADSGSYEQYF
TGTGCCAGCAGCCCCAGGGCAGATAGCGGGAGTTACGAGCAGTACTTC
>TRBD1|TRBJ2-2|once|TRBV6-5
CASSRDRDTGELFF
TGTGCCAGCAGTCGGGACAGGGACACCGGGGAGCTGTTTTTT
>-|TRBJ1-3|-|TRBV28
CASSPGGVSGNTIYF
TGTGCCAGCAGCCCCGGAGGGGTCTCTGGAAACACCATATATTTT
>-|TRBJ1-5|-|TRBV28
CASSIGGPQGHF
TGTGCCAGCTCTATTGGCGGCCCCCAAGGCCATTTT
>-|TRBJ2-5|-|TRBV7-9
CASSPQETQYF
TGTGCCAGCAGCCCACAAGAGACCCAGTACTTC
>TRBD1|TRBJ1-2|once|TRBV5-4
CASSSGTGGRYGYTF
TGTGCCAGCAGCTCAGGGACAGGGGGCAGGTATGGCTACACCTTC
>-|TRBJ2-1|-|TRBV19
CASSTKQGWVINEQFF
TGTGCCAGTAGTACTAAACAGGGATGGGTAATCAATGAGCAGTTCTTC
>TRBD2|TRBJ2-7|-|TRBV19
CASSVRTSGSHEQYF
TGTGCCAGTAGTGTTAGGACTAGCGGGAGCCACGAGCAGTACTTC
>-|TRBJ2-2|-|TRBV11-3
CASSFSANTGELFF
TGTGCCAGCAGCTTTTCTGCGAACACCGGGGAGCTGTTTTTT
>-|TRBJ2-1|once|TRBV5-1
CASLGAGSTNEQFF
TGCGCCAGCTTAGGGGCAGGGTCAACCAATGAGCAGTTCTTC
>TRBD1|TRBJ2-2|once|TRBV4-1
CASSQWGQGKKHTGELFF
TGCGCCAGCAGCCAATGGGGACAGGGGAAGAAGCACACCGGGGAGCTGTTTTTT
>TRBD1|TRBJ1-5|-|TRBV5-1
CASSPTGGDNQPQHF
TGCGCCAGCAGCCCGACAGGGGGGGACAATCAGCCCCAGCATTTT
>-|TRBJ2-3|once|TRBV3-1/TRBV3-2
CASSQGQTTDTQYF
TGTGCCAGCAGCCAGGGGCAGACCACAGATACGCAGTATTTT
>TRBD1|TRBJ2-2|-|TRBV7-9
CASRSGGADTGELFF
TGTGCCAGCAGATCAGGGGGCGCGGACACCGGGGAGCTGTTTTTT
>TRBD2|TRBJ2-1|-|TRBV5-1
CASSSLGAGGPNEQFF
TGCGCCAGCAGCTCCCTTGGAGCGGGGGGGCCGAATGAGCAGTTCTTC
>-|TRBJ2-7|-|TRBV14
CASSQDTRGTLLKYEQYF
TGTGCCAGCAGCCAAGACACAAGGGGGACCCTCCTTAAATACGAGCAGTACTTC
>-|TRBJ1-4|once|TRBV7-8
CASSLGGVAEKLFF
TGTGCCAGCAGCTTAGGGGGAGTAGCCGAAAAACTGTTTTTT
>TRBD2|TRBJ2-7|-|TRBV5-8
CASSLGLANYEQYF
TGTGCCAGCAGCTTGGGACTAGCGAACTACGAGCAGTACTTC
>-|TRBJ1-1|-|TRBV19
CASSLAGRTEAFF
TGTGCCAGTAGTCTAGCGGGGAGGACTGAAGCTTTCTTT
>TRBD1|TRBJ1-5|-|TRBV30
CAWSRGQARQPQHF
TGTGCCTGGAGTCGGGGACAGGCGAGACAGCCCCAGCATTTT
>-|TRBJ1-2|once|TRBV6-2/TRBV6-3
CASSYSGTRGYTF
TGTGCCAGCAGTTACAGCGGGACACGAGGCTACACCTTC
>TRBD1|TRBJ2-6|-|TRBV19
CASSALGGAGANVLTF
TGTGCCAGTAGCGCGCTAGGGGGCGCTGGGGCCAACGTCCTGACTTTC
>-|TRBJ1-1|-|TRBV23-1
CDQEGAFF
TGCGATCAAGAGGGTGCTTTCTTT
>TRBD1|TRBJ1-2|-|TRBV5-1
CASSFGGQGSYGYTF
TGCGCCAGCAGCTTTGGGGGACAGGGGTCCTATGGCTACACCTTC
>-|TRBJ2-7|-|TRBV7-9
CASQTGSYEQYF
TGTGCCTCACAGACCGGCTCCTACGAGCAGTACTTC
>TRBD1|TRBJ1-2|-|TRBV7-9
CASSSPDRVLGYTF
TGTGCCAGCAGCTCCCCGGACAGGGTACTCGGCTACACCTTC
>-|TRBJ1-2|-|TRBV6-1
CASSEATGLNYGYTF
TGTGCCAGCAGTGAAGCAACAGGTCTAAACTATGGCTACACCTTC
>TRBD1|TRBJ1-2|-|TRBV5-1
CASSLAGTAYGYTF
TGCGCCAGCAGCTTGGCGGGGACAGCCTATGGCTACACCTTC
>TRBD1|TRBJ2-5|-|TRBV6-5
CASRRDRGGGETQYF
TGTGCCAGCAGAAGGGACAGGGGCGGAGGAGAGACCCAGTACTTC
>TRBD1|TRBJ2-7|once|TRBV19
CASSWTGRNEQYF
TGTGCCAGTTCCTGGACAGGGAGGAACGAGCAGTACTTC
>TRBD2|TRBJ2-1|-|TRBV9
CASSVIAGIEEQFF
TGTGCCAGCAGCGTTATAGCGGGTATTGAGGAGCAGTTCTTC
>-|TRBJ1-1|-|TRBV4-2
CASSQEGSHTTEAFF
TGTGCCAGCAGCCAAGAGGGCAGCCACACCACTGAAGCTTTCTTT